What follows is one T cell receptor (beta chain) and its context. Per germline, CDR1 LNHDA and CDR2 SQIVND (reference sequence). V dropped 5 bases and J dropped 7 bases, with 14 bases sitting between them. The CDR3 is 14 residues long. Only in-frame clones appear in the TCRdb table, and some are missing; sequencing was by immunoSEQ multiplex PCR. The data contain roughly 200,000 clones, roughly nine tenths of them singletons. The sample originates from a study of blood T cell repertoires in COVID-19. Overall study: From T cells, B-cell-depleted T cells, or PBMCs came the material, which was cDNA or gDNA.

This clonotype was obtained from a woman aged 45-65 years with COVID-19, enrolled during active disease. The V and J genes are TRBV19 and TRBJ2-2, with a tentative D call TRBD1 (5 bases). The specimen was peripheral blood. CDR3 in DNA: TGTGCCAGTAGTCTCCAGGGTGGCAACGGGGAGCTGTTTTTT. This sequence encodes CASSLQGGNGELFF.